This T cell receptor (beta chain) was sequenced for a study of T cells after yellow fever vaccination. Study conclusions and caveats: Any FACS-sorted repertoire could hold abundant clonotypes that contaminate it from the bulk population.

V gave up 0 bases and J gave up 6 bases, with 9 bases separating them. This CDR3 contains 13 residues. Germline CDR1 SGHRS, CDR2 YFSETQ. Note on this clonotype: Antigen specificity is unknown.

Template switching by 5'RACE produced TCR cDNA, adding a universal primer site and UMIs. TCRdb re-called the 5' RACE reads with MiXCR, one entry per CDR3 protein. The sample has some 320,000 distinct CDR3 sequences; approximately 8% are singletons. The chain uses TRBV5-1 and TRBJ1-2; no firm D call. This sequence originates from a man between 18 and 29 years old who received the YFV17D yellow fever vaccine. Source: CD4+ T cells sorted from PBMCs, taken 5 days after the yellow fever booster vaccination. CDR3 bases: TGCGCCAGCAGCTTGGACGGATGGAATGGCTACACCTTC. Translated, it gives CASSLDGWNGYTF.